A selection of T cell receptor beta chains follows, all from one sample in a study of shared clonotypes between healthy human individuals. Repertoires were generated with immunoSEQ multiplex PCR, while TCRdb's copy carries only in-frame clones and drops some. The top ten clones hold approximately 0.4% of a sample with roughly 1,600,000 clones, 98% of them seen once. Sequencing input: naive CD4+ T cells sorted from blood. The origin of the receptors is a man younger than 40 in good health. Each CDR3 is given with its conserved first and last residue. A D gene is named only where the DNA matches it firmly. Rows give clone size only sometimes, using once, few, many, or a class for an expanded clone.

cdr3_aa cdr3_nt d_call j_call v_call clone_size
CASSPMGTGAYEQYF TGTGCCAGCAGTCCCATGGGGACAGGGGCCTACGAGCAGTACTTC TRBD1 TRBJ2-7 TRBV5-4 once
CASSFRDRVSGELFF TGTGCCAGCAGTTTTAGGGACAGGGTTTCCGGGGAGCTGTTTTTT TRBD1 TRBJ2-2 TRBV28 .
CASSPGLGLGYGYTF TGTGCCAGCAGCCCTGGTCTTGGTCTCGGCTATGGCTACACCTTC . TRBJ1-2 TRBV9 .
CASSLWVDSYNEQFF TGTGCCAGCAGCTTGTGGGTGGACTCCTACAATGAGCAGTTCTTC . TRBJ2-1 TRBV5-4 .
CASSITGTTDTQYF TGTGCCAGTAGTATCACCGGGACCACAGATACGCAGTATTTT . TRBJ2-3 TRBV19 .
CASSFGGLAGGSGTGELFF TGTGCCAGCAGCTTTGGAGGACTAGCGGGAGGGAGTGGCACCGGGGAGCTGTTTTTT TRBD2 TRBJ2-2 TRBV11-2 once
CASTSPGYEQYF TGTGCCAGTACCTCCCCCGGCTACGAGCAGTACTTC . TRBJ2-7 TRBV19 .
CAIRITLGTGGGGYTF TGTGCCATCAGGATCACCCTCGGGACAGGGGGCGGTGGCTACACCTTC TRBD1 TRBJ1-2 TRBV10-3 .
CASSRLGQQETQYF TGTGCCAGCAGCCGCCTCGGACAGCAAGAGACCCAGTACTTC . TRBJ2-5 TRBV9 .
CASSLMDRGPETTPYGYTF TGTGCCAGCAGCTTGATGGACAGGGGGCCTGAGACTACTCCCTATGGCTACACCTTC TRBD1 TRBJ1-2 TRBV5-6 .
CASSQDGYQPQHF TGTGCCAGCAGCCAAGATGGTTATCAGCCCCAGCATTTT . TRBJ1-5 TRBV14 once
CASSYTEAFF TGTGCCAGCAGTTACACTGAAGCTTTCTTT . TRBJ1-1 TRBV2 .
CASSIVNGEQYF TGTGCCAGCAGCATCGTAAACGGGGAGCAGTACTTC . TRBJ2-7 TRBV5-4 .
CATGQGESYEQYF TGTGCCACAGGACAGGGGGAGTCCTACGAGCAGTACTTC TRBD1 TRBJ2-7 TRBV10-3 .
CASSVYSPRWETQYF TGCGCCAGCAGCGTCTACTCCCCCCGGTGGGAGACCCAGTACTTC . TRBJ2-5 TRBV10-2 .
CASSLGVGNYGYTF TGTGCCAGCAGCTTAGGTGTCGGTAACTATGGCTACACCTTC . TRBJ1-2 TRBV7-2 .
CASSFLAGGSYF TGTGCCAGCAGTTTCTTAGCGGGAGGGTCCTACTTC TRBD2 TRBJ2-7 TRBV28 .
CASSLQATRENEQFF TGTGCCAGCAGTTTACAGGCAACGCGGGAGAATGAGCAGTTCTTC TRBD2 TRBJ2-1 TRBV2 once
CASSSRAGAPYEQYF TGTGCCAGCAGCTCAAGAGCGGGAGCCCCCTACGAGCAGTACTTC TRBD2 TRBJ2-7 TRBV11-2 .
CASSLMGEAGELFF TGTGCCAGCAGCTTAATGGGGGAGGCCGGGGAGCTGTTTTTT . TRBJ2-2 TRBV5-4 .
CASSATGGEETQYF TGCGCCAGCAGCGCGACAGGGGGCGAAGAGACCCAGTACTTC TRBD1 TRBJ2-5 TRBV5-1 once
CASSGTSGGTYEQYF TGTGCCAGCAGCGGGACAAGCGGGGGTACCTACGAGCAGTACTTC TRBD2 TRBJ2-7 TRBV7-2 .
CASSLGVTGAGYQETQYF TGTGCCAGCAGCTTAGGGGTAACAGGGGCAGGGTACCAAGAGACCCAGTACTTC TRBD1 TRBJ2-5 TRBV7-9 .
CASSPTFSPPHYEQYF TGTGCCAGCTCACCGACGTTCTCCCCGCCACACTACGAGCAGTACTTC . TRBJ2-7 TRBV18 .
CASSKASGTGSHEQYF TGTGCCAGCAGCAAAGCCTCCGGGACAGGGTCTCATGAGCAGTACTTC . TRBJ2-7 TRBV21-1 .
CASLSTSGKADTQYF TGTGCCAGCTTGTCGACTAGCGGGAAAGCAGATACGCAGTATTTT TRBD2 TRBJ2-3 TRBV7-9 .
CASSSRGRGESQEQYF TGCGCCAGCAGCTCCCGGGGAAGGGGGGAGTCCCAAGAGCAGTACTTC . TRBJ2-7 TRBV5-1 .
CASSPRQLQETQYF TGTGCCAGCAGCCCCCGACAGCTACAAGAGACCCAGTACTTC . TRBJ2-5 TRBV11-3 .
CASSPRGSQETQYF TGTGCCAGCTCACCACGGGGGTCCCAAGAGACCCAGTACTTC . TRBJ2-5 TRBV18 .
CASSFQGGEKLFF TGTGCCAGCAGCTTCCAGGGGGGCGAAAAACTGTTTTTT TRBD1 TRBJ1-4 TRBV5-4 .
CASSFTAGLPYEQYF TGCGCCAGCAGCTTTACAGCGGGATTACCCTACGAGCAGTACTTC TRBD2 TRBJ2-7 TRBV5-1 .
CASSLGTLQETQYF TGTGCCAGCAGCTTAGGGACCTTACAAGAGACCCAGTACTTC . TRBJ2-5 TRBV11-2 .
CASSYGQANQPQHF TGTGCCAGCAGTTATGGACAGGCTAATCAGCCCCAGCATTTT TRBD1 TRBJ1-5 TRBV2 .
CASSLDHEQFF TGTGCCAGCAGCTTGGACCATGAGCAGTTCTTC . TRBJ2-1 TRBV5-6 few
CASSPLAGTPYF TGTGCCAGCTCACCCCTTGCGGGGACCCCGTACTTC . TRBJ2-7 TRBV18 once
CASSTALGSNYNEQFF TGTGCCAGTAGTACAGCCCTCGGGAGTAATTACAATGAGCAGTTCTTC . TRBJ2-1 TRBV19 .